The T cell receptor beta chain under discussion was sequenced for a study of blood T cells in healthy people across ages. Donors were healthy Caucasian individuals from Russia aged roughly 6 to 100. A word on this clonotype: Its cognate antigen is unknown.

PCR was performed a second time for about 6 to 11 cycles using a sample-barcoded 5' primer and a J-beta primer mix. TCRdb ran MiXCR on the 5' RACE reads and lists one entry per CDR3 protein. Here the sample spans 250,000 to 300,000 distinct CDR3 sequences, around 29% being singletons. Study observations and caveats: The unsorted PBMCs prevented any conclusive comparison of naive versus antigen-experienced cells.

V dropped 2 bases and J dropped 3; count of bases not matched to a gene: 11. CDR1 is SGHRS, CDR2 YFSETQ, per germline. The CDR3 runs to 16 residues. This sequence was found in a woman between 65 and 79 years old in good health. This chain joins TRBV5-1 and TRBJ2-7, with TRBD1 identical over 7 bases. Sequenced material: blood. This CDR3 reads CASSFARDRDYYEQYF. The DNA for the CDR3 is TGCGCCAGCAGCTTCGCTAGGGACAGAGACTACTACGAGCAGTACTTC.